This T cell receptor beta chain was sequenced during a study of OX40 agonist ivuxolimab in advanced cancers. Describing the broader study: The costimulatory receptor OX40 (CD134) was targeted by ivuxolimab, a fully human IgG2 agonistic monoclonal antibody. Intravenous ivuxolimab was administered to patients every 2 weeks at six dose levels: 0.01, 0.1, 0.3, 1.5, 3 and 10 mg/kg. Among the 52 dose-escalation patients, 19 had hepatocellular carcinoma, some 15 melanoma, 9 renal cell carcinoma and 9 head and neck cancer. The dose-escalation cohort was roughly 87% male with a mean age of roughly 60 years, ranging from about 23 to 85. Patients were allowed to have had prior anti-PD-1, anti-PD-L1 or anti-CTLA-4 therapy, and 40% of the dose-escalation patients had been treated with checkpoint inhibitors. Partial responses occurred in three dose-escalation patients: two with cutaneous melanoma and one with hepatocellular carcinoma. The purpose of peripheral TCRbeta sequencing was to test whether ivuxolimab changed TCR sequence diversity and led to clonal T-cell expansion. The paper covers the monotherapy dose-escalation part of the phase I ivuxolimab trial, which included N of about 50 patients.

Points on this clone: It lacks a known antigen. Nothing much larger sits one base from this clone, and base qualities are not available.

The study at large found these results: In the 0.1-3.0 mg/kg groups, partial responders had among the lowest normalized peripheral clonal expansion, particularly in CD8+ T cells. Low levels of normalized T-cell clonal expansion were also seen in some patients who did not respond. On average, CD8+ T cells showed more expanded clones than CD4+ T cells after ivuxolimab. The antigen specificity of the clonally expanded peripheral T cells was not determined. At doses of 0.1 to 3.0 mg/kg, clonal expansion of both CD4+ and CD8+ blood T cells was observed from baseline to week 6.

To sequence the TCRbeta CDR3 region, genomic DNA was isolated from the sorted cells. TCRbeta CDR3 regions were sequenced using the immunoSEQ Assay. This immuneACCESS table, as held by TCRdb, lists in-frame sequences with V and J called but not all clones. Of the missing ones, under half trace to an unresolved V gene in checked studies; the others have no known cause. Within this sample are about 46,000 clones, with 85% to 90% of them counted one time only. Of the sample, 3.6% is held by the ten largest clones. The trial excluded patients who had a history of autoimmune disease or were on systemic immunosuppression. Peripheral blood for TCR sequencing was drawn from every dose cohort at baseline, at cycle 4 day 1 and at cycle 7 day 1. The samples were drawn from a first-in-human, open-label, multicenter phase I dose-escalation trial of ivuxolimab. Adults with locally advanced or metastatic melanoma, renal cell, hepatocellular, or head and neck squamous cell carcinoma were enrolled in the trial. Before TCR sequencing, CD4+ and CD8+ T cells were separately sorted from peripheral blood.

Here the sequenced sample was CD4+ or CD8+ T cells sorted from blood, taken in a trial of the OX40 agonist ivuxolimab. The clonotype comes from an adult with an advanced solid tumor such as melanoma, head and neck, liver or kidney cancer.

The CDR3 protein sequence reads: CASIGQGNNQPQHF. At the DNA level, the sequence is TGTGCCAGCATCGGACAGGGAAACAATCAGCCCCAGCATTTT. The V and J genes are TRBV6-1 and TRBJ1-5, with 8 bases matching TRBD1. According to the germline V gene, CDR1 reads MNHNS and CDR2 reads SASEGT. The CDR3 contains 14 residues, cysteine and phenylalanine counted. Only the CDR3 part of the read is kept: 42 bases, read in frame from the first base. Clipping removes 7 bases from V and 3 bases from J, with 5 as the unmatched junction base count.